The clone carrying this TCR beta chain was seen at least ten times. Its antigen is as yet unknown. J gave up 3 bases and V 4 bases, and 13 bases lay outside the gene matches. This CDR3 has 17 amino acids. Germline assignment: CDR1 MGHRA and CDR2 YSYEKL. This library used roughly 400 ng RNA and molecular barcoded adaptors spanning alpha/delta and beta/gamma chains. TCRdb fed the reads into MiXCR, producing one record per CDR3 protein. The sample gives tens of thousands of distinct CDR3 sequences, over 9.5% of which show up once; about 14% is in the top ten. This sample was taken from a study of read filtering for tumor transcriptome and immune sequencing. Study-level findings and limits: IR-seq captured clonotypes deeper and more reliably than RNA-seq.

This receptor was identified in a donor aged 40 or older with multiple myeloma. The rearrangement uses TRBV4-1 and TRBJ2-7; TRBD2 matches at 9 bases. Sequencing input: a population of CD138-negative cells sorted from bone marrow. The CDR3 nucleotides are TGCGCCAGCAGCCTGGGCACCTCTAGCGGGAAGAACTACGAGCAGTACTTC. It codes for CASSLGTSSGKNYEQYF.